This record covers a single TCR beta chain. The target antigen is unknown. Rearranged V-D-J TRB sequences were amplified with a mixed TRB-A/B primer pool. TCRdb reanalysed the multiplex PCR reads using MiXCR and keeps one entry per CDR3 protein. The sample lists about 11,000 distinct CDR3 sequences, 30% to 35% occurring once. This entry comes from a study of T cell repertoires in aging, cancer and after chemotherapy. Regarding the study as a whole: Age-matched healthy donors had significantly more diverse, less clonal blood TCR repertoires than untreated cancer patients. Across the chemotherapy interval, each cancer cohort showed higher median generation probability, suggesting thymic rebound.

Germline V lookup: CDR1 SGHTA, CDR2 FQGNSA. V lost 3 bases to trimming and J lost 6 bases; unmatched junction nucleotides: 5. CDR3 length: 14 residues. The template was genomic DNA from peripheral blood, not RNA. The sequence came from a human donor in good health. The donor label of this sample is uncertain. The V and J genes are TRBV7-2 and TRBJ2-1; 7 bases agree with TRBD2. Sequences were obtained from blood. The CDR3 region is CASSFGLGSNEQFF. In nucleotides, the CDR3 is TGTGCCAGCAGCTTCGGACTAGGATCCAATGAGCAGTTCTTC.